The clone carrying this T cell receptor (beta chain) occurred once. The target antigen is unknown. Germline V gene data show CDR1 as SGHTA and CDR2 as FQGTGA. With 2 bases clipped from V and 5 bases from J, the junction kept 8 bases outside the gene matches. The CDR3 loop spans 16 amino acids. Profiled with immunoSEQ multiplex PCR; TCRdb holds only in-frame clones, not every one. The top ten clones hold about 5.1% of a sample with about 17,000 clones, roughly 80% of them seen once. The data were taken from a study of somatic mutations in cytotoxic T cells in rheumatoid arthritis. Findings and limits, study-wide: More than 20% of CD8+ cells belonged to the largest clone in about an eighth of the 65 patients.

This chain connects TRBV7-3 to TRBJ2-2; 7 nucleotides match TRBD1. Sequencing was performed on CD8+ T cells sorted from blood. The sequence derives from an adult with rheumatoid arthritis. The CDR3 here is CASSLEGDSSTGELFF. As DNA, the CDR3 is TGTGCCAGCAGCTTAGAGGGGGACAGTTCGACCGGGGAGCTGTTTTTT. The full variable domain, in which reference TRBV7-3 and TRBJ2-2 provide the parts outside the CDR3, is GAGVSQTPSNKVTEKGKYVELRCDPISGHTALYWYRQSLGQGPEFLIYFQGTGAADDSGLPNDRFFAVRPEGSVSTLKIQRTERGDSAVYLCASSLEGDSSTGELFFGEGSRLTVL.